The 32 T cell receptor beta chains reported below all come from one sample, sequenced in a study of OX40 agonist ivuxolimab in advanced cancers. Assay used: immunoSEQ multiplex PCR; TCRdb lists only in-frame clones, some missing. The sample records around 48,000 clones, approximately 81% being singletons. The sequencing here drew on CD4+ or CD8+ T cells sorted from blood, taken in a trial of the OX40 agonist ivuxolimab. These receptors originate from an adult with an advanced solid tumor such as melanoma, head and neck, liver or kidney cancer.

The rearrangement links TRBV4-1 to TRBJ1-4, with D hard to call. Germline V gives CDR1 MGHRA, CDR2 YSYEKL. CDR3 size: 14 residues. V lost 2 bases and J lost 8, with 12 bases in between. The CDR3 spells CASSQREGREKLFF. The CDR3 DNA follows: TGCGCCAGCAGCCAAAGAGAGGGTAGAGAAAAACTGTTTTTT.

The V gene is TRBV9, the J gene TRBJ2-1; TRBD1 might be the D (6 bases). V lost 3 bases and J lost 4, with 14 bases in between. CDR3 length: 15 residues. The germline V gene has CDR1 SGDLS and CDR2 YYNGEE. CDR3 nucleotide sequence: TGTGCCAGCAGCGAGGGGGAAGGGCTATACAATGAGCAGTTCTTC. Translating it yields CASSEGEGLYNEQFF. Combining the CDR3 with reference TRBV9 and TRBJ2-1 gives the whole variable domain DSGVTQTPKHLITATGQRVTLRCSPRSGDLSVYWYQQSLDQGLQFLIQYYNGEERAKGNILERFSAQQFPDLHSELNLSSLELGDSALYFCASSEGEGLYNEQFFGPGTRLTVL.

This rearrangement joins TRBV7-3 to TRBJ2-1; D is perhaps TRBD1 or TRBD2 (5 bases each). Germline V CDR1 and CDR2: SGHTA, FQGTGA. The CDR3 runs to 13 residues. V lost 0 bases, J lost 10 bases, and 10 bases lay in between. CDR3 coding DNA: TGTGCCAGCAGCTTAACGGTAGGGGAGGAGCAGTTCTTC. Translating it yields CASSLTVGEEQFF.

The chain combines TRBV6-4 with TRBJ2-2; 7 nucleotides line up with TRBD1. Germline V gene data show CDR1 as MRHNA and CDR2 as SNTAGT. The ends lost 8 bases at V and 6 bases at J; junction bases unmatched: 15. The CDR3 has 16 amino acids. CDR3 sequence reads: CASRSSGTVGAGELFF. The CDR3 coding sequence is TGTGCCAGCCGAAGTTCCGGGACAGTGGGCGCCGGGGAGCTGTTTTTT.

This chain joins TRBV2 and TRBJ2-5, with no clear D. CDR1 and CDR2 from the germline V gene are SNHLY and FYNNEI. The V end lost 5 bases, the J end lost 3 bases, and 10 bases lay between the germline ends. This CDR3 has 13 residues. The CDR3 protein is CASSRVTKETQYF. The DNA of the CDR3 is TGTGCCAGCAGTAGAGTCACAAAAGAGACCCAGTACTTC.

This rearrangement joins TRBV7-2 to TRBJ1-2; D is possibly TRBD1 (6 bases). V was clipped by 2 bases and J by 2 bases, with 15 bases between them. CDR1 and CDR2 (germline): SGHTA, FQGNSA. The CDR3 consists of 16 residues. The CDR3 bases are TGTGCCAGCAGCTTAAGTGCTAGCGGGACAAACTATGGCTACACCTTC. This codes for CASSLSASGTNYGYTF.

The V and J genes are TRBV10-3 and TRBJ2-2, with TRBD2 matching 7 bases. The ends lost 3 bases at V and 7 bases at J; junction bases unmatched: 5. CDR1 ENHRY and CDR2 SYGVKD come from the germline V gene. The CDR3 totals 14 residues. The CDR3 DNA follows: TGTGCCATCAGTGAACGGGGGGTCGGCGGGGAGCTGTTTTTT. This sequence encodes CAISERGVGGELFF.

The gene calls are TRBV2 and TRBJ2-7; 9 nucleotides line up with TRBD1. CDR1 and CDR2 from the germline V gene are SNHLY and FYNNEI. V gave up 5 bases and J gave up 3 bases; unmatched junction bases: 14. The CDR3 runs to 17 residues. DNA for the CDR3: TGTGCCAGCAGTACCCCAAGGGACAGGGCTTCGAGCTACGAGCAGTACTTC. This codes for CASSTPRDRASSYEQYF.

The chain carries TRBV19 and TRBJ1-3, with 9 bases fitting TRBD1. The CDR3 has 15 amino acids. Trimming took 4 bases from V and 1 from J; bases not matched to a gene: 2. Germline CDR1 LNHDA, CDR2 SQIVND (reference sequence). The CDR3 DNA reads as TGTGCCAGTAGTACCGGGACAGGGTCTGGAAACACCATATATTTT. Translating it yields CASSTGTGSGNTIYF.

CDR3 DNA sequence: TGTGCCAGTAACACAGGGTGGGCTGAAGCTTTCTTT. Encoded protein: CASNTGWAEAFF. The chain combines TRBV19 with TRBJ1-1; D perhaps matches TRBD1 (6 bases). Germline V lookup: CDR1 LNHDA, CDR2 SQIVND (reference sequence). The CDR3 loop spans 12 amino acids. V lost 7 bases to trimming and J lost 6 bases, with 12 bases between them.

This sequence joins TRBV2 and TRBJ2-6; D remains unclear. V gave up 4 bases and J gave up 0 bases, with 4 bases separating them. This CDR3 region has 14 residues. Germline CDR1 is SNHLY and CDR2 is FYNNEI. CDR3 in amino acids: CASSASSGANVLTF. The CDR3 DNA follows: TGTGCCAGCAGTGCGAGCTCTGGGGCCAACGTCCTGACTTTC.

The V and J genes are TRBV9 and TRBJ2-2, with D hard to call. V lost 3 bases, J lost 3 bases, and 15 bases lay in between. The CDR3 length is 16 residues. From germline, CDR1 is SGDLS and CDR2 YYNGEE. CDR3 DNA: TGTGCCAGCAGCGAACACGTAATGTTGGACACCGGGGAGCTGTTTTTT. Protein sequence: CASSEHVMLDTGELFF.

V usage is TRBV15 and J usage is TRBJ2-5, with D uncertain. This CDR3 contains 13 residues. In germline, CDR1 is LNHNV, CDR2 YYDKDF (reference sequence). Trimming removed 4 bases at V and 2 bases at J, with 8 bases between. CDR3 DNA sequence: TGTGCCACCAGCATAGGTGGGCAAGAGACCCAGTACTTC. Protein: CATSIGGQETQYF.

The rearrangement links TRBV9 to TRBJ1-1; 10 bases agree with TRBD1. Trimming cost V 3 bases and J 3 bases; bases outside gene matches: 11. CDR1 and CDR2 (germline): SGDLS, YYNGEE. CDR3 size: 17 residues. In DNA form, the CDR3 reads TGTGCCAGCAGCGGACAGGGGGCGTTCGAGGGTGACACTGAAGCTTTCTTT. It is translated as CASSGQGAFEGDTEAFF.

The gene calls are TRBV2 and TRBJ2-2; D not certain. V dropped 4 bases and J dropped 5 bases, with 17 bases sitting between them. Germline CDR1 reads SNHLY; CDR2 reads FYNNEI. The CDR3 contains 16 residues. CDR3 in DNA: TGTGCCAGCAGTGGGGAAGGAAGATTACAAACCGGGGAGCTGTTTTTT. Amino acids: CASSGEGRLQTGELFF.

The V call is TRBV30, the J call TRBJ2-1; TRBD1 matches 7 bases. This CDR3 has 12 amino acids. Germline trimming cut 3 bases from V and 10 bases from J; bases unmatched to any gene: 6. CDR1 GTSNPN and CDR2 SVGIG come from the germline V gene (reference sequence). CDR3 in amino acids: CAWSKQGNEQFF. The CDR3 DNA reads TGTGCCTGGAGCAAACAGGGGAACGAGCAGTTCTTC.

Of note for this clone: Other DNA variants within this sample encode the same CDR3. The gene calls are TRBV15 and TRBJ1-2, with a weak D call TRBD1 (5 bases). This CDR3 is 16 amino acids long. Trimming took 0 bases from V and 0 from J, leaving 11 bases between them. The germline V gene encodes CDR1 LNHNV and CDR2 YYDKDF (reference sequence). For the CDR3, the DNA is TGTGCCACCAGCAGAGATCGGACAAGGTCTAACTATGGCTACACCTTC. This translates into CATSRDRTRSNYGYTF.

This sequence joins TRBV19 and TRBJ2-1, with D possibly TRBD2 on 6 matching bases. The length of the CDR3 is 13 residues. CDR1 is LNHDA and CDR2 is SQIVND in the germline V gene (reference sequence). V was pared by 8 bases and J by 4 bases, with 12 bases between. The CDR3, as DNA: TGTGCCAGTGCCCTAGCGAATTACAATGAGCAGTTCTTC. Its translation is CASALANYNEQFF.

This chain joins TRBV5-1 and TRBJ2-7; unclear D gene. Trimming left V 4 bases short and J 3 bases short, with 8 bases between. The germline V gene encodes CDR1 SGHRS and CDR2 YFSETQ. The CDR3 loop spans 12 amino acids. The CDR3 region is CASSIDNYEQYF. The CDR3 coding sequence is TGCGCCAGCAGCATCGACAACTACGAGCAGTACTTC.

The chain links TRBV5-4 to TRBJ2-3; 10 bases fit TRBD2. With V trimmed by 4 bases and J by 2 bases, 10 bases remained unmatched. Germline V gene lookup returns CDR1 SGHNT and CDR2 YYREEE (reference sequence). This CDR3 spans 17 amino acids. CDR3 protein: CASSPGLAGGFTDTQYF. The CDR3 DNA follows: TGTGCCAGCAGCCCCGGATTAGCGGGAGGATTCACAGATACGCAGTATTTT.

The chain joins TRBV5-6 to TRBJ2-5; the D gene is possibly TRBD1 (5 bases). The CDR3 spans 13 residues. The germline V gene has CDR1 SGHDT and CDR2 YYEEEE. V was clipped by 2 bases and J by 6 bases, with 11 bases between them. CDR3 sequence reads: CASSFWGAKTQYF. The CDR3 DNA sequence: TGTGCCAGCAGCTTTTGGGGCGCGAAGACCCAGTACTTC.

In this sample, this clone turned up once. The chain links TRBV7-2 to TRBJ1-2; D ambiguous. The CDR3 is 14 residues long. Germline V gene lookup returns CDR1 SGHTA and CDR2 FQGNSA. V was pared by 2 bases and J by 4 bases, with 11 bases between. For the CDR3, the DNA is TGTGCCAGCAGCTTAACCGGGAGGGTCTATGGCTACACCTTC. This gives the protein CASSLTGRVYGYTF.

The rearrangement links TRBV5-5 to TRBJ1-2; TRBD1 agrees at 7 bases. Germline V gene sequence: CDR1 SGHKS, CDR2 YYEKEE (reference sequence). The CDR3 extends over 14 amino acids. V gave up 5 bases and J gave up 8 bases; unmatched junction bases: 12. The CDR3 reads CASSLTGTPLGYTF. The DNA for the CDR3 is TGTGCCAGCAGTTTGACAGGGACCCCATTGGGCTACACCTTC.

The V gene is TRBV5-4, the J gene TRBJ2-7; either TRBD1 or TRBD2 may fit D (5 bases each). V was clipped by 5 bases and J by 1 base, with 28 bases between them. Germline lookup yields CDR1 SGHNT and CDR2 YYREEE (reference sequence). CDR3 length: 19 amino acids. CDR3 bases: TGTGCCAGCAGATCCCACCTCCTAGCAGGGCCCGCAGGGTCCTACGAGCAGTACTTC. Translated: CASRSHLLAGPAGSYEQYF.

The chain couples TRBV18 to TRBJ2-5; D is uncertain. The V end was cut by 4 bases, the J end by 2 bases, with 11 bases between. The CDR3 covers 14 residues. Germline V gene data show CDR1 as KGHSH and CDR2 as LQKENI. CDR3 residues: CASSRRAGQETQYF. CDR3 bases: TGTGCCAGCTCACGTCGGGCAGGTCAAGAGACCCAGTACTTC.

This chain joins TRBV7-3 and TRBJ2-3; the D is unclear. This CDR3 region has 13 residues. Trimming took off 5 bases at V and 1 base at J, with 7 bases between the two ends. The germline gives CDR1 SGHTA, CDR2 FQGTGA. This chain's CDR3 is CASSPSGTDTQYF. The DNA of the CDR3 is TGTGCCAGCAGCCCCAGCGGCACAGATACGCAGTATTTT.

The chain combines TRBV5-4 with TRBJ1-5; D unclear. Germline CDR1 is SGHNT and CDR2 is YYREEE (reference sequence). The CDR3 loop spans 13 amino acids. V shed 4 bases and J shed 5 bases, with 10 bases lying between them. The CDR3 sequence is CASSPGLDQPQHF. In nucleotides, the CDR3 is TGTGCCAGCAGCCCGGGGTTGGATCAGCCCCAGCATTTT.

J is TRBJ1-2 and V is TRBV7-8, with TRBD1 as a possible D gene (6 bases). V was clipped by 2 bases and J by 5 bases, with 15 bases between them. Germline V gene sequence: CDR1 SGHVS, CDR2 FQNEAQ. The CDR3 totals 15 residues. DNA for the CDR3: TGTGCCAGCAGCTTAACCACGGGGGCAATTTATGGCTACACCTTC. It specifies CASSLTTGAIYGYTF.

The chain employs TRBV6-5 and TRBJ1-1; D ambiguous. The CDR3 spans 14 residues. V was trimmed by 7 bases and J by 5 bases, leaving 17 bases between them. From germline, CDR1 is MNHEY and CDR2 SVGAGI. The CDR3 region is CASIRPGPTTEAFF. CDR3 DNA: TGTGCCAGCATCCGCCCGGGCCCTACAACTGAAGCTTTCTTT.

The chain employs TRBV9 and TRBJ2-3; weak D call: TRBD2 (6 bases). Germline V gene data show CDR1 as SGDLS and CDR2 as YYNGEE. The CDR3 runs to 13 residues. The ends were cut back, 3 bases at V and 6 bases at J, with 11 bases in the middle. The CDR3, as DNA: TGTGCCAGCAGCGATAGACTAGTCGATACGCAGTATTTT. Residues: CASSDRLVDTQYF.

The chain is built from TRBV18 and TRBJ1-2; possible D gene TRBD1, 6 bases. The CDR3 spans 15 residues. V dropped 3 bases and J dropped 8 bases, with 19 bases sitting between them. Germline V lookup: CDR1 KGHSH, CDR2 LQKENI. The CDR3 region is CASSPSNSGAGGYTF. The DNA of the CDR3 is TGTGCCAGCTCACCCAGCAACTCAGGGGCCGGAGGCTACACCTTC.

The chain employs TRBV29-1 and TRBJ2-2, with D maybe TRBD1 (5 bases). Germline V gene sequence: CDR1 SQVTM, CDR2 ANQGSEA. CDR3 size: 14 residues. V dropped 5 bases and J dropped 2 bases, with 12 bases sitting between them. The CDR3, as DNA: TGCAGCGTTCAAGGGGCAGAAAACACCGGGGAGCTGTTTTTT. Protein: CSVQGAENTGELFF.